Listed below are T cell receptor beta chains from one sample, sequenced in a study of cytomegalovirus exposure and HLA in healthy donors. The protocol was immunoSEQ multiplex PCR, while the TCRdb copy is restricted to in-frame clones and leaves out a portion. The top ten hold approximately 3.7% of the sample, which has some 100,000 clones, about 80% seen once. The sequenced sample consisted of PBMCs. These receptors were obtained from a female donor in good health and CMV-seropositive. The CDR3 runs from the conserved cysteine through the conserved F or W. A D gene is named only where the DNA matches it firmly. Expanded clones are given a class, and other clones once, few, many or no size at all.

v_call,d_call,cdr3_length,j_call,clone_size,cdr3_aa,cdr3_nt
TRBV7-2,.,14,TRBJ1-1,.,CASSPWTVNTEAFF,TGTGCCAGCAGCCCCTGGACAGTCAACACTGAAGCTTTCTTT
TRBV18,.,16,TRBJ1-5,.,CASSPLSIGGKQPQHF,TGTGCCAGCTCACCACTTTCGATAGGGGGTAAACAGCCCCAGCATTTT
TRBV4-1,TRBD1,16,TRBJ1-5,.,CASSPETGGSNQPQHF,TGCGCCAGCAGCCCAGAAACAGGGGGCAGCAATCAGCCCCAGCATTTT
TRBV11-2,.,14,TRBJ2-3,.,CASSFRPGGDTQYF,TGTGCCAGCAGCTTTCGCCCTGGAGGGGATACGCAGTATTTT
TRBV30,.,14,TRBJ1-2,.,CAWAPQGTNYGYTF,TGTGCCTGGGCACCTCAGGGGACTAACTATGGCTACACCTTC
TRBV7-9,TRBD2,17,TRBJ2-3,.,CASSLWTSGVSTDTQYF,TGTGCCAGCAGCTTATGGACTAGCGGGGTTAGCACAGATACGCAGTATTTT
TRBV5-6,TRBD2,18,TRBJ2-1,.,CASSPGTSGASSYNEQFF,TGTGCCAGCAGCCCCGGGACTAGCGGGGCCTCCTCCTACAATGAGCAGTTCTTC
TRBV4-3,TRBD2,15,TRBJ2-1,.,CASSNSGGVLHEQFF,TGCGCCAGCAGCAATAGCGGGGGGGTCTTGCATGAGCAGTTCTTC
TRBV19,.,12,TRBJ1-2,.,CASSIYDYGYTF,TGTGCCAGTAGTATATATGACTATGGCTACACCTTC
TRBV9,TRBD2,15,TRBJ2-1,once,CASSSGTTSYNEQFF,TGTGCCAGCAGCTCCGGGACTACTTCCTACAATGAGCAGTTCTTC
TRBV5-1,.,16,TRBJ2-1,.,CASSFTGMMSYNEQFF,TGCGCCAGCAGCTTCACAGGGATGATGTCCTACAATGAGCAGTTCTTC
TRBV10-3,.,12,TRBJ1-2,.,CAISGADYGYTF,TGTGCCATCAGTGGGGCAGACTATGGCTACACCTTC
TRBV7-9,.,16,TRBJ1-6,.,CSSSSVTGSGDSPLHF,TGTTCCAGCAGCTCCGTCACAGGGAGCGGGGATTCACCCCTCCACTTT
TRBV5-5,.,15,TRBJ1-4,.,CASSLRQGRDEKLFF,TGTGCCAGCAGCTTGCGGCAGGGGAGGGATGAAAAACTGTTTTTT
TRBV27,TRBD2,20,TRBJ2-7,.,CASSPKSSGLAAGRTDEQYF,TGTGCCAGCAGTCCCAAATCCTCGGGACTAGCGGCTGGGAGGACGGACGAGCAGTACTTC
TRBV4-2,TRBD2,16,TRBJ2-3,.,CASSQGTNRGGDTQYF,TGTGCCAGCAGCCAGGGGACCAACCGCGGGGGTGATACGCAGTATTTT
TRBV19,.,14,TRBJ1-6,.,CASSPPTENSPLHF,TGTGCCAGTAGTCCCCCGACTGAGAATTCACCCCTCCACTTT
TRBV5-1,TRBD1,15,TRBJ2-1,few,CASRDRTGGQGEQFF,TGCGCCAGCCGCGATCGGACAGGGGGTCAAGGTGAGCAGTTCTTC
TRBV5-1,TRBD1,15,TRBJ1-4,.,CASSSSRQGNEKLFF,TGCGCCAGCAGCTCTAGTAGACAGGGGAATGAAAAACTGTTTTTT
TRBV11-3,.,15,TRBJ2-5,.,CASSRLGVGRETQYF,TGTGCCAGCAGTCGACTAGGGGTGGGTCGGGAGACCCAGTACTTC
TRBV7-2,.,14,TRBJ2-7,.,CASSPLGLEYEQYF,TGTGCCAGCAGCCCCCTCGGCCTAGAATACGAGCAGTACTTC
TRBV7-9,.,16,TRBJ2-4,.,CSSSLVAVGAKNIQYF,TGTTCCAGCAGCTTAGTGGCTGTCGGGGCCAAAAACATTCAGTACTTC
TRBV7-2,TRBD2,18,TRBJ2-5,.,CASDLPGTSGALQETQYF,TGTGCCAGCGACCTTCCCGGGACTAGCGGAGCCCTTCAAGAGACCCAGTACTTC
TRBV10-2,.,15,TRBJ1-4,.,CASRGQLGTNEKLFF,TGCGCCAGCAGAGGACAGCTCGGAACTAATGAAAAACTGTTTTTT
TRBV5-1,.,14,TRBJ2-3,.,CASSPGGSTDTQYF,TGCGCCAGCAGCCCGGGGGGCAGCACAGATACGCAGTATTTT
TRBV6-5,TRBD1,16,TRBJ1-1,.,CASSYSGQSMNTEAFF,TGTGCCAGCAGTTACTCGGGACAGAGCATGAACACTGAAGCTTTCTTT
TRBV10-1,.,15,TRBJ2-3,.,CASSEVKGDPDTQYF,TGCGCCAGCAGTGAGGTAAAAGGGGATCCAGATACGCAGTATTTT
TRBV30,.,12,TRBJ2-5,.,CASIGAEETQYF,TGTGCATCCATTGGGGCGGAAGAGACCCAGTACTTC
TRBV27,TRBD1,13,TRBJ1-1,few,CASSLQGLDEAFF,TGTGCCAGCAGTCTACAGGGGCTGGATGAAGCTTTCTTT
TRBV2,TRBD1,14,TRBJ2-2,once,CATRQGSNTGELFF,TGTGCCACCCGACAGGGCTCGAACACCGGGGAGCTGTTTTTT
TRBV28,.,14,TRBJ1-1,.,CASSPRGGRTEAFF,TGTGCCAGCAGTCCGCGGGGGGGGCGCACTGAAGCTTTCTTT
TRBV11-1,.,15,TRBJ2-1,.,CASSSTGGWGNEQFF,TGTGCCAGCAGCTCGACCGGGGGATGGGGCAATGAGCAGTTCTTC
TRBV11-2,.,13,TRBJ2-3,.,CASSPTERGTQYF,TGTGCCAGCAGCCCCACCGAGCGAGGTACGCAGTATTTT
TRBV10-3,TRBD2,14,TRBJ2-1,.,CAMGSGSSYNEQFF,TGTGCCATGGGGAGCGGGAGTAGTTACAATGAGCAGTTCTTC
TRBV7-8,.,13,TRBJ1-4,.,CASSEATREKLFF,TGTGCCAGCTCAGAGGCCACAAGGGAAAAACTGTTTTTT
TRBV4-1,TRBD2,14,TRBJ2-1,.,CASRGTSGRHEQFF,TGCGCCAGCAGGGGGACTAGCGGGAGGCATGAGCAGTTCTTC
TRBV19,TRBD2,15,TRBJ2-1,.,CASSIVAGSYNEQFF,TGTGCCAGTAGTATTGTAGCGGGCTCCTACAATGAGCAGTTCTTC
TRBV7-2,.,15,TRBJ2-2,.,CASSFVLGSTGELFF,TGTGCCAGCAGCTTCGTACTAGGGAGCACCGGGGAGCTGTTTTTT
TRBV4-3,.,15,TRBJ2-6,.,CASSQTLRDSFRLTF,TGCGCCAGCAGCCAGACCCTCCGGGACTCCTTCCGACTGACTTTC
TRBV7-9,TRBD2,15,TRBJ2-1,.,CASSLGLAEINEQFF,TGTGCCAGCAGCTTAGGACTAGCGGAGATCAATGAGCAGTTCTTC
TRBV29-1,.,12,TRBJ2-7,.,CSGGGDSYEQYF,TGCAGCGGGGGCGGAGACTCCTACGAGCAGTACTTC
TRBV11-2,.,11,TRBJ2-5,.,CASSSEETQYF,TGTGCCAGCAGCTCGGAAGAGACCCAGTACTTC
TRBV7-9,.,15,TRBJ2-1,.,CSSSFSLAAHNEQFF,TGTTCCAGCAGCTTCTCTCTAGCAGCTCACAATGAGCAGTTCTTC
TRBV5-5,.,14,TRBJ1-2,.,CASSPAGTNYGYTF,TGTGCCAGCAGCCCCGCAGGGACTAACTATGGCTACACCTTC
TRBV5-6,.,15,TRBJ2-2,.,CASSPATRNTGELFF,TGTGCCAGCAGCCCGGCGACTCGCAACACCGGGGAGCTGTTTTTT
TRBV7-2,TRBD1,11,TRBJ2-1,.,CASSLDRAAFF,TGTGCCAGCAGCTTGGACAGGGCGGCGTTCTTC
TRBV19,TRBD2,14,TRBJ2-7,.,CASSFSGSPYEQYF,TGTGCCAGTAGTTTTAGCGGGAGTCCCTACGAGCAGTACTTC
TRBV4-1,.,16,TRBJ2-6,.,CASSQDSGSGANGLTF,TGCGCCAGCAGCCAAGATTCAGGGTCTGGGGCCAACGGCCTGACTTTC
TRBV28,.,14,TRBJ2-3,.,CASSLLGGADTQYF,TGTGCCAGCAGTTTACTAGGGGGAGCAGATACGCAGTATTTT
TRBV5-1,.,17,TRBJ2-3,once,CASSFTPQGIGTDTQYF,TGCGCCAGCAGCTTCACCCCCCAGGGTATCGGCACAGATACGCAGTATTTT
TRBV19,.,14,TRBJ2-1,.,CASKPAVTYNEQFF,TGTGCCAGTAAGCCAGCGGTTACCTACAATGAGCAGTTCTTC
TRBV7-9,.,15,TRBJ1-1,.,CASSLLLHGSTEAFF,TGTGCCAGCAGCTTACTTCTCCATGGCAGCACTGAAGCTTTCTTT
TRBV6-1,TRBD1,14,TRBJ2-7,.,CASSPRTGGFGQYF,TGTGCCAGCAGTCCCCGGACAGGGGGCTTTGGACAGTACTTC
TRBV7-8,.,18,TRBJ1-1,.,CASSLVAGFRIRDTEAFF,TGTGCCAGCAGCTTAGTAGCCGGGTTCAGAATCAGGGACACTGAAGCTTTCTTT
TRBV30,.,16,TRBJ2-5,.,CAWRPRLQGSGETQYF,TGTGCCTGGAGACCTAGACTCCAGGGGTCGGGAGAGACCCAGTACTTC
TRBV7-2,TRBD1,13,TRBJ1-2,.,CASSLGQGGGYTF,TGTGCCAGCAGCTTAGGACAGGGTGGTGGCTACACCTTC
TRBV5-1,TRBD2,15,TRBJ2-5,.,CASRREAGVWETQYF,TGCGCCAGCAGGCGGGAAGCGGGAGTTTGGGAGACCCAGTACTTC
TRBV10-3,TRBD1,15,TRBJ1-1,.,CAIRKTQGGNTEAFF,TGTGCCATCAGAAAGACACAGGGGGGGAACACTGAAGCTTTCTTT
TRBV7-2,TRBD2,14,TRBJ2-5,.,CASSLAGRRETQYF,TGTGCCAGCAGCTTAGCCGGGAGGCGAGAGACCCAGTACTTC
TRBV5-1,TRBD2,17,TRBJ2-1,.,CASSAVASGGYGNEQFF,TGCGCCAGCAGCGCGGTCGCTAGCGGGGGTTATGGAAATGAGCAGTTCTTC